These 26 T cell receptor beta chains share one sample of origin, sequenced in a study of response to subunit inactivated influenza vaccine. TCRdb fed the RT-PCR reads into MiXCR, producing one record per CDR3 protein. The sample records approximately 500,000 distinct CDR3 sequences, around 15% being singletons. The sequences come from PBMCs from blood, collected less than 13 days after vaccination. Every receptor here comes from a man aged 50 to 60 who received an inactivated influenza vaccine.

This clonotype was counted only a few times. The V call is TRBV5-1, the J call TRBJ2-7; D is perhaps TRBD1 (6 bases). V was pared by 1 base and J by 1 base, with 18 bases between. The V gene's germline CDR1 is SGHRS and CDR2 YFSETQ. CDR3 length equals 17 residues. This chain's CDR3 is CASSLSQGQGFSYEQYF. The CDR3 DNA reads TGCGCCAGCAGCTTGAGTCAGGGGCAGGGTTTTTCCTACGAGCAGTACTTC.

The chain is built from TRBV7-2 and TRBJ2-7, with 8 nucleotides matching TRBD2. The V gene's germline CDR1 is SGHTA and CDR2 FQGNSA. V lost 0 bases, J lost 2 bases, and 9 bases stayed unmatched. The CDR3 totals 17 residues. This CDR3 is CASSLAGRSGSTYEQYF. CDR3 nucleotide sequence: TGTGCCAGCAGCTTAGCGGGAAGAAGCGGGAGTACCTACGAGCAGTACTTC.

This clonotype has only a few counts. It may be a read error: a sequence one base away is much more abundant. The rearrangement links TRBV28 to TRBJ2-7; tentatively, D is TRBD1 or TRBD2 (5 bases each). CDR1 is MDHEN and CDR2 is SYDVKM in the germline V gene. The CDR3 loop spans 17 amino acids. Between the trimmed V and J ends, which lost 3 bases and 2 bases, there was a span of 20 bases. CDR3 residues: CASSLLGTYRKTYEQYF. CDR3 sequence (DNA): TGTGCCAGCAGTTTGTTGGGGACGTACAGGAAAACCTACGAGCAGTACTTC.

The chain couples TRBV5-1 to TRBJ2-1, with 8 bases matching TRBD2. This CDR3 has 13 amino acids. Germline CDR1 and CDR2: SGHRS and YFSETQ. The trim removed 5 bases at V and 6 bases at J, leaving 4 bases unmatched. The DNA for the CDR3 is TGCGCCAGCAGAACCGGGACTAGCAATGAGCAGTTCTTC. Its protein product is CASRTGTSNEQFF.

This rearrangement joins TRBV11-2 to TRBJ2-3; D is unclear. This CDR3 has 16 residues. Between the trimmed V and J ends, which lost 0 bases and 2 bases, there was a span of 12 bases. CDR1 is SGHAT, CDR2 FQNNGV, per germline. This chain's CDR3 is CASSLDLRNPTDTQYF. DNA for the CDR3: TGTGCCAGCAGCTTAGATCTGCGCAACCCCACAGATACGCAGTATTTT.

This clonotype was observed at least ten times. A junction boundary mismatches the germline segment, possibly from a read error. The chain carries TRBV5-1 and TRBJ2-3, with D hard to call. Germline CDR1 reads SGHRS; CDR2 reads YFSETQ. The CDR3 length is 13 residues. This chain's CDR3 is CASSSPSTDTQYF. The CDR3 nucleotides are TGTGCCAGCAGCTCCCCAAGCACAGATACGCAGTATTTT.

This chain uses TRBV5-1 with TRBJ2-5; TRBD2 aligns across 11 bases. The CDR3 totals 14 residues. Germline-derived CDR1 and CDR2 are SGHRS and YFSETQ. Trimming cost V 7 bases and J 3 bases; bases outside gene matches: 5. DNA for the CDR3: TGCGCCAGCTTTAGCGGGGGGGCCGAAGAGACCCAGTACTTC. The encoded protein is CASFSGGAEETQYF. The whole variable domain, filled in from reference TRBV5-1 and TRBJ2-5, reads KAGVTQTPRYLIKTRGQQVTLSCSPISGHRSVSWYQQTPGQGLQFLFEYFSETQRNKGNFPGRFSGRQFSNSRSEMNVSTLELGDSALYLCASFSGGAEETQYFGPGTRLLVL.

This clonotype was observed a handful of times. This chain joins TRBV28 and TRBJ2-1; 7 bases map to TRBD1. Germline lookup yields CDR1 MDHEN and CDR2 SYDVKM. CDR3 length: 16 amino acids. V shed 3 bases, J shed 4 bases, and the junction held 9 bases outside the gene matches. CDR3 bases: TGTGCCAGCAGTTTCCTCCACAGGGGCGATTACAATGAGCAGTTCTTC. Its protein is CASSFLHRGDYNEQFF.

This chain links TRBV28 with TRBJ1-2; D call uncertain. This CDR3 has 14 amino acids. CDR1 MDHEN and CDR2 SYDVKM come from the germline V gene. With 1 base removed from V and 4 bases from J, the gap between germline ends came to 10 bases. The CDR3 bases are TGTGCCAGCAGTTTATACGACGGCGGCTATGGCTACACCTTC. This codes for CASSLYDGGYGYTF.

This clonotype has more than one count but fewer than ten. CDR3 amino acids: CASSLTQSPLHF. The CDR3 nucleotides read TGTGCCAGCAGCTTAACTCAATCACCCCTCCACTTT. The genes are TRBV11-2 and TRBJ1-6; D not certain. The CDR3 spans 12 residues. Deletions cut 2 bases from V and 10 bases from J, with 6 bases between. Germline CDR1 is SGHAT and CDR2 is FQNNGV.

The rearrangement uses TRBV7-8 and TRBJ2-5; 7 positions agree with TRBD2. The CDR3 covers 15 residues. The germline CDR1 and CDR2 sequences are SGHVS and FQNEAQ. V trimming: 4 bases; J trimming: 5 bases; junction bases outside the gene matches: 10. Here the CDR3 DNA reads TGTGCCAGCAGCTCTATGACTAGCTTTGGCGAGACCCAGTACTTC. Translating gives CASSSMTSFGETQYF.

The chain recombines TRBV29-1 with TRBJ2-7; TRBD1 might be the D (6 bases). Germline CDR1 reads SQVTM; CDR2 reads ANQGSEA. CDR3 size: 13 residues. V lost 6 bases, J lost 1 base, and 13 bases lay in between. CDR3 loop: CSVAHGQSYEQYF. The CDR3 DNA follows: TGCAGCGTCGCCCACGGACAGTCCTACGAGCAGTACTTC.

V usage is TRBV10-3 and J usage is TRBJ2-7, with 13 nucleotides matching TRBD2. Germline V gives CDR1 ENHRY, CDR2 SYGVKD. Trimming took 10 bases from V and 6 from J; bases not matched to a gene: 21. The CDR3 is 18 residues long. The CDR3 region has the DNA TGTGCCACCTCCCGTAGGACTAGCGGGGGCCAACCCCAGGGCGAGCAGTACTTC. Translating it yields CATSRRTSGGQPQGEQYF.

In this sample, this clonotype turned up a few times. The V call is TRBV3-1, the J call TRBJ2-7; TRBD2 might be the D (6 bases). The CDR3 extends over 15 amino acids. Per germline, CDR1 LGHDT and CDR2 YNNKEL (reference sequence). Trimming removed 1 base from V and 3 bases from J, with 13 bases in between. Written as DNA, the CDR3 is TGTGCCAGCAGCCAAGGGGGCGGGAAGAACTACGAGCAGTACTTC. Its translation: CASSQGGGKNYEQYF.

This clonotype was detected ten times or more. V usage is TRBV12-3 or TRBV12-4 and J usage is TRBJ2-7; perhaps TRBD2 as D (5 bases). The V end lost 3 bases, the J end lost 3 bases, and 12 bases lay between the germline ends. This CDR3 has 14 amino acids. CDR3 nucleotides: TGTGCCAGCAGTTTCGGGGAAATAATCTACGAGCAGTACTTC. It encodes CASSFGEIIYEQYF.

The gene calls are TRBV7-2 and TRBJ2-2; D tentatively fits TRBD1 or TRBD2 (6 bases each). This CDR3 contains 14 residues. Germline V lookup: CDR1 SGHTA, CDR2 FQGNSA. Trimming cost V 5 bases and J 9 bases, with 16 bases left between them. The CDR3 here is CASSGGTSARELFF. CDR3 nucleotides: TGTGCCAGCAGCGGGGGGACATCCGCAAGGGAGCTGTTTTTT. The full variable domain, its missing parts supplied by reference TRBV7-2 and TRBJ2-2, is GAGVSQSPSNKVTEKGKDVELRCDPISGHTALYWYRQSLGQGLEFLIYFQGNSAPDKSGLPSDRFSAERTGGSVSTLTIQRTQQEDSAVYLCASSGGTSARELFFGEGSRLTVL.

Ten or more counts support this clonotype. The chain is built from TRBV12-3 or TRBV12-4 and TRBJ2-7; D is uncertain. Trimming removed 8 bases from V and 3 bases from J, with 5 bases in between. There are 10 residues in the CDR3. CDR3 DNA sequence: TGTGCCAGCGGAAACTACGAGCAGTACTTC. It codes for CASGNYEQYF.

This clonotype was observed a handful of times. The chain combines TRBV6-5 with TRBJ2-7, with TRBD1 as a possible D gene (5 bases). V was shortened by 4 bases and J by 2 bases, with 18 bases between the two germline ends. The CDR3 is 16 amino acids. Germline lookup yields CDR1 MNHEY and CDR2 SVGAGI. CDR3: CASSFDDSTTTYEQYF. The CDR3 DNA follows: TGTGCCAGCAGTTTCGACGACAGCACCACTACCTACGAGCAGTACTTC.

This chain uses TRBV28 with TRBJ1-4; 8 nucleotides agree with TRBD1. Germline V CDR1 and CDR2: MDHEN, SYDVKM. The CDR3 contains 17 residues. J lost 2 bases, V lost 6 bases, and 11 bases had no gene match. The CDR3 nucleotides are TGTGCCAGCAGCCCCGGACAGGGAAAACCCACTAATGAAAAACTGTTTTTT. Translation gives CASSPGQGKPTNEKLFF.

This sequence joins TRBV5-5 and TRBJ2-1, with D tentatively TRBD2 (5 bases). Germline values: CDR1 SGHKS, CDR2 YYEKEE (reference sequence). The V end was cut by 2 bases, the J end by 9 bases, with 15 bases between. This CDR3 comprises 14 residues. The chain's CDR3 is CASSFDTSWSEQFF. CDR3 bases: TGTGCCAGCAGCTTCGACACTAGTTGGAGTGAGCAGTTCTTC.

The chain has TRBV7-2 and TRBJ2-2; 9 positions agree with TRBD2. V was pared by 6 bases and J by 5 bases, with 7 bases of the junction left unmatched. The CDR3 extends over 15 amino acids. Germline lookup yields CDR1 SGHTA and CDR2 FQGNSA. This CDR3 is CASRAGGRATGELFF. In nucleotides, the CDR3 is TGTGCCAGCAGAGCTGGCGGGAGGGCAACCGGGGAGCTGTTTTTT. Drawing the rest from reference TRBV7-2 and TRBJ2-2, the complete variable domain is GAGVSQSPSNKVTEKGKDVELRCDPISGHTALYWYRQSLGQGLEFLIYFQGNSAPDKSGLPSDRFSAERTGGSVSTLTIQRTQQEDSAVYLCASRAGGRATGELFFGEGSRLTVL.

This clonotype has only a few counts. The chain is built from TRBV15 and TRBJ2-7; tentatively, D is TRBD2 (7 bases). CDR3 size: 15 residues. In germline, CDR1 is LNHNV, CDR2 YYDKDF (reference sequence). V dropped 1 base and J dropped 5 bases, with 15 bases sitting between them. The CDR3 loop is CATSRVRGGADEQYF. CDR3 sequence (DNA): TGTGCCACCAGCAGAGTTAGGGGGGGGGCCGACGAGCAGTACTTC.

This clonotype was counted at least ten times. The gene calls are TRBV5-6 and TRBJ1-2; D uncertain. In germline, CDR1 is SGHDT, CDR2 YYEEEE. Trimming pared 0 bases from V and 0 bases from J, leaving 3 bases between. The CDR3 length is 13 residues. CDR3 loop: CASSLATNYGYTF. The CDR3 DNA sequence: TGTGCCAGCAGCTTGGCTACTAACTATGGCTACACCTTC.

This clonotype has a handful of counts. The rearrangement uses TRBV10-1 and TRBJ2-5; 16 bases line up with TRBD2. The trim removed 3 bases at V and 1 base at J, leaving 11 bases unmatched. The length of the CDR3 is 20 residues. CDR1 WNHNN and CDR2 SYGVQD come from the germline V gene (reference sequence). The CDR3 bases are TGCGCCAGCAGTGACACTCTCCCCGGGACTAGCGGGGGGGCCCAAGAGACCCAGTACTTC. Amino acids: CASSDTLPGTSGGAQETQYF.

The V and J genes are TRBV12-3 or TRBV12-4 and TRBJ1-4; maybe TRBD1 (6 bases). This CDR3 is 14 amino acids long. V lost 5 bases to trimming and J lost 5 bases, with 12 bases between them. The chain's CDR3 is CASSPGTLNEKLFF. CDR3 sequence (DNA): TGTGCCAGCAGTCCCGGGACACTAAATGAAAAACTGTTTTTT.

This clonotype was counted only a few times. Here the CDR3 DNA reads TGCGCCAGCAGCCAAGATCCGGGAGCGTCCTACAATGAGCAGTTCTTC. This sequence encodes CASSQDPGASYNEQFF. The rearrangement links TRBV4-3 to TRBJ2-1; D perhaps matches TRBD2 (6 bases). Germline loops: CDR1 LGHNA, CDR2 YSLEER. This CDR3 comprises 16 residues. V was shortened by 0 bases and J by 1 base, with 10 bases between the two germline ends.